These T cell receptor beta chains were read from a single sample in a study of shared clonotypes between healthy human individuals. This table comes from immunoSEQ multiplex PCR, and its TCRdb copy is limited to in-frame clones, with some not included. The sample lists 2 million to 3 million clones, approximately 94% seen once, with approximately 0.37% in the top ten. Sequencing used naive CD4+ T cells from PBMCs. The receptors originated from a man between 18 and 35 years old in good health. Some clones in this sample may be carry-over from other donors' samples. Each CDR3 is given with its conserved first and last residue. D genes are given only for firm matches. A row's size may be missing; if present it is once, few, many or a size class.

>TRBV6-5|TRBJ2-5|.|TRBD2
TGTGCCAGCAGCCGCGGGGGGACCCAAGAGACCCAGTACTTC
CASSRGGTQETQYF
>TRBV5-4|TRBJ1-2|few|TRBD1
TGTGCCAGCAGCCCTACGACAGGGGCGAACTATGGCTACACCTTC
CASSPTTGANYGYTF
>TRBV19|TRBJ1-5|.|.
TGTGCCAGTAACTTCGACAGGACTTATAGCAATCAGCCCCAGCATTTT
CASNFDRTYSNQPQHF
>TRBV6-5|TRBJ2-7|once|.
TGTGCCAGCAGTAGATTCGGGGGAGGAAATGGTGAGCAGTACTTC
CASSRFGGGNGEQYF
>TRBV9|TRBJ2-3|.|TRBD2
TGTGCCAGCAGCGTAGCCTTACTAGCGGGAGGCTTGGGCGATACGCAGTATTTT
CASSVALLAGGLGDTQYF
>TRBV7-9|TRBJ2-3|.|TRBD2
TGTGCCAGCAGCCCTAGGCGACTAGCGGGAGAGTCAGATACGCAGTATTTT
CASSPRRLAGESDTQYF
>TRBV10-1|TRBJ2-2|few|.
TGCGCCAGCAGTTTAGACAGTATTACGAACACCGGGGAGCTGTTTTTT
CASSLDSITNTGELFF
>TRBV4-1|TRBJ1-2|once|TRBD1
TGCGCCAGCAGCGCCGGACAGGGGGCGGACTATGGCTACACCTTC
CASSAGQGADYGYTF
>TRBV5-4|TRBJ2-2|.|TRBD1
TGTGCCAGCAGCCCCCCGGGACAGAAGAACACCGGGGAGCTGTTTTTT
CASSPPGQKNTGELFF
>TRBV18|TRBJ2-1|.|.
TGTGCCAGCCCACTATTTTACGGGACTGACTACAATGAGCAGTTCTTC
CASPLFYGTDYNEQFF
>TRBV4-1|TRBJ2-2|.|.
TGCGCCAGCAGCCAAGGACTGACCTATAACACCGGGGAGCTGTTTTTT
CASSQGLTYNTGELFF
>TRBV6-6|TRBJ1-2|once|TRBD1
TGTGCCAGCAGCCTTAGGGACAGTTCCTATGGCTACACCTTC
CASSLRDSSYGYTF
>TRBV28|TRBJ2-2|.|TRBD1
TGTGCCAGCAGTTTAGGACAGGACCCCACCGGGGAGCTGTTTTTT
CASSLGQDPTGELFF
>TRBV10-1|TRBJ2-6|.|.
TGCGCCAGCAGAGAAGACTGTGGGGCCAACGTCCTGACTTTC
CASREDCGANVLTF
>TRBV15|TRBJ1-5|.|.
TGTGCCACCAGCAGAGACAGGGGAATCGATCCCCAGCATTTT
CATSRDRGIDPQHF
>TRBV2|TRBJ2-1|.|.
TGTGCCAGCAGCGGGACTCGACCCCTTTTGGATGAGCAGTTCTTC
CASSGTRPLLDEQFF
>TRBV5-4|TRBJ2-7|.|.
TGTGCCAGCAGTCAAGGAGGCGGACGAACCCTTAGCGAGCAGTACTTC
CASSQGGGRTLSEQYF
>TRBV6-6|TRBJ1-2|.|TRBD1
TGTGCCAGCAGTTACTCCGGGACAGGGGACCCCTATGGCTACACCTTC
CASSYSGTGDPYGYTF
>TRBV10-3|TRBJ2-2|.|.
TGTGCCATCAGTGAGTCGGGTACCGGGGAGCTGTTTTTT
CAISESGTGELFF
>TRBV28|TRBJ2-1|.|.
TGTGCCAGCACTATCTACGGGTTTTCTCGTGAGCAGTTCTTC
CASTIYGFSREQFF
>TRBV9|TRBJ1-2|.|.
TGTGCCAGCAGCGTACCAGGGACCTATGGCTACACCTTC
CASSVPGTYGYTF
>TRBV6-5|TRBJ1-1|.|.
TGTGCCAGCAGTTACACCCTACAGGGTTTGGCTTTCTTT
CASSYTLQGLAFF